Sequencing of this T cell receptor beta chain was carried out in a study of T cell responses to AZD1222 COVID-19 vaccine. Data came from immunoSEQ multiplex PCR; TCRdb stores just in-frame clones and leaves some out. This sample carries about 110,000 clones, over 85% of them seen once, and the ten largest clones take approximately 3.1%. V lost 5 bases, J lost 3 bases, and 14 bases lay in between. The germline CDR1 and CDR2 sequences are MNHEY and SVGAGI. The CDR3 has 14 amino acids. This receptor was taken from an adult in good health. Here the sequenced sample was peripheral blood, taken on day 0 of MenACWY control vaccination. This chain uses TRBV6-5 with TRBJ2-7, with D possibly matching TRBD1 (6 bases). The CDR3 DNA sequence: TGTGCCAGCAGTCCCGACGGACAGAACTACGAGCAGTACTTC. Its translation: CASSPDGQNYEQYF.